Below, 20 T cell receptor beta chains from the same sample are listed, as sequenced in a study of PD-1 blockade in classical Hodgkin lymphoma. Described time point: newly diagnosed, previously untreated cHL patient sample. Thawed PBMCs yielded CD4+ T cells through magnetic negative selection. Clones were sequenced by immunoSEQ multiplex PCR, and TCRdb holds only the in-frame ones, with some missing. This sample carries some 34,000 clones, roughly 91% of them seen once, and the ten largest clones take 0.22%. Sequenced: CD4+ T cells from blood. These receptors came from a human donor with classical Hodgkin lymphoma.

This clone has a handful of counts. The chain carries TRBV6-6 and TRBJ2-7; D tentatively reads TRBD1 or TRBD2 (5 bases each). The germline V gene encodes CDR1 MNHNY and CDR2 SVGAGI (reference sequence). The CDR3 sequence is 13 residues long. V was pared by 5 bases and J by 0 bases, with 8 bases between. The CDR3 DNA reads TGTGCCAGCAGTAGGGACGTCTCCTACGAGCAGTACTTC. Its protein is CASSRDVSYEQYF.

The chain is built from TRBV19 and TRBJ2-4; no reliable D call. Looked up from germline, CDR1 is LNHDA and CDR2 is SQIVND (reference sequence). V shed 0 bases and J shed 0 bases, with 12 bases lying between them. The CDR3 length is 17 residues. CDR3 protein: CASSIDPRGLAKNIQYF. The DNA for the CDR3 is TGTGCCAGTAGTATAGACCCCCGCGGCCTAGCCAAAAACATTCAGTACTTC. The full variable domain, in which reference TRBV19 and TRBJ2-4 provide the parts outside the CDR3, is DGGITQSPKYLFRKEGQNVTLSCEQNLNHDAMYWYRQDPGQGLRLIYYSQIVNDFQKGDIAEGYSVSREKKESFPLTVTSAQKNPTAFYLCASSIDPRGLAKNIQYFGAGTRLSVL.

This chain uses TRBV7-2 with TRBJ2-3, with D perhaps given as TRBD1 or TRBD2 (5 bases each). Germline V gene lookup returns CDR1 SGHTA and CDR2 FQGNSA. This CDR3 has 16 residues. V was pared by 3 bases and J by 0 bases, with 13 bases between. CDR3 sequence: CASSFGAVGSTDTQYF. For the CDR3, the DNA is TGTGCCAGCAGCTTCGGGGCGGTTGGGAGCACAGATACGCAGTATTTT.

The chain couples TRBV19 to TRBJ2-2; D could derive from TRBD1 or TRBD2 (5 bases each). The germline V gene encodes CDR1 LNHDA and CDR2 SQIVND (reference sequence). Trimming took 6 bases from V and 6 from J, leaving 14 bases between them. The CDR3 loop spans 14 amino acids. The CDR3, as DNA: TGTGCCAGTAGGGGGACGGCAGTCGCCGGGGAGCTGTTTTTT. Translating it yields CASRGTAVAGELFF.

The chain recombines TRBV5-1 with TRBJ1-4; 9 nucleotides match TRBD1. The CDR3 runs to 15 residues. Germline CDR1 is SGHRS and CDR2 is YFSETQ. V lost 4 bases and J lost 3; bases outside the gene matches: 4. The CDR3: CASSGTGGPNEKLFF. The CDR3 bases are TGCGCCAGCAGCGGCACAGGGGGCCCTAATGAAAAACTGTTTTTT.

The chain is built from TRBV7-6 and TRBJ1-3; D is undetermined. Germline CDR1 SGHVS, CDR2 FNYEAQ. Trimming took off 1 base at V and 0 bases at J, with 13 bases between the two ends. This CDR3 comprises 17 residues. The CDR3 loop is CASSLERVSSSGNTIYF. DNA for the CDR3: TGTGCCAGCAGCTTAGAGCGGGTTTCTAGCTCTGGAAACACCATATATTTT.

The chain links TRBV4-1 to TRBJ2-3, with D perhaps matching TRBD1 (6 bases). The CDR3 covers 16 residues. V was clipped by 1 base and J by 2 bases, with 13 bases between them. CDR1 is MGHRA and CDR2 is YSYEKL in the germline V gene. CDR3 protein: CASSQGPGTNTDTQYF. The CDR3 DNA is TGCGCCAGCAGCCAAGGTCCGGGGACAAACACAGATACGCAGTATTTT.

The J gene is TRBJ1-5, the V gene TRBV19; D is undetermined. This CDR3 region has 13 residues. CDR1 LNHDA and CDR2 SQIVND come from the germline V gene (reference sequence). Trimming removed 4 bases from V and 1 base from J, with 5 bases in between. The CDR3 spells CASSRESNQPQHF. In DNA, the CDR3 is TGTGCCAGTAGTAGAGAAAGCAATCAGCCCCAGCATTTT.

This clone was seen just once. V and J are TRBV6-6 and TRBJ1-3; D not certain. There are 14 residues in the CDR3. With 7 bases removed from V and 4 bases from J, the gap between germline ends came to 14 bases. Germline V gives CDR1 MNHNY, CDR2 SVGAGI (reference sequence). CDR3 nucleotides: TGTGCCAGCACCAATGACCGGGCGGGAAACACCATATATTTT. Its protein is CASTNDRAGNTIYF.

CDR3 in DNA: TGTGCCAGCAGCTTCACAGGGTTCCAAGAGACCCAGTACTTC. Its protein product is CASSFTGFQETQYF. V is TRBV11-1 and J is TRBJ2-5, with D possibly TRBD1 on 6 matching bases. Germline V gene sequence: CDR1 SGHAT, CDR2 FQDESV (reference sequence). The CDR3 totals 14 residues. V was clipped by 3 bases and J by 1 base, with 9 bases between them.

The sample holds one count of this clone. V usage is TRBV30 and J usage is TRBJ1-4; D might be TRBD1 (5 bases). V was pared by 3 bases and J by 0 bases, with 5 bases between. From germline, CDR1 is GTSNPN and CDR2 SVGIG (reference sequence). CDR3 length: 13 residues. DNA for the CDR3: TGTGCCTGGAGGGGGGCAACTAATGAAAAACTGTTTTTT. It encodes CAWRGATNEKLFF. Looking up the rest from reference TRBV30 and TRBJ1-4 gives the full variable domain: SQTIHQWPATLVQPVGSPLSLECTVEGTSNPNLYWYRQAAGRGLQLLFYSVGIGQISSEVPQNLSASRPQDRQFILSSKKLLLSDSGFYLCAWRGATNEKLFFGSGTQLSVL.

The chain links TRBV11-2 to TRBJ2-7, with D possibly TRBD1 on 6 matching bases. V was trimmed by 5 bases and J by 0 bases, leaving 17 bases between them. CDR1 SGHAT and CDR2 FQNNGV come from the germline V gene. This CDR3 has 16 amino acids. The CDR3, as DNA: TGTGCCAGCAGCCCGGAACAGGGATTCAGCTCCTACGAGCAGTACTTC. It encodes CASSPEQGFSSYEQYF.

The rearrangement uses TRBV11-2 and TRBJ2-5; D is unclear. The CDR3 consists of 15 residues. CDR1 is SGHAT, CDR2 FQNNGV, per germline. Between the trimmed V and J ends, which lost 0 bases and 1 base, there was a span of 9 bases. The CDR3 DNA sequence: TGTGCCAGCAGCTTAGATGGTCAGATCCAAGAGACCCAGTACTTC. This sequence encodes CASSLDGQIQETQYF.

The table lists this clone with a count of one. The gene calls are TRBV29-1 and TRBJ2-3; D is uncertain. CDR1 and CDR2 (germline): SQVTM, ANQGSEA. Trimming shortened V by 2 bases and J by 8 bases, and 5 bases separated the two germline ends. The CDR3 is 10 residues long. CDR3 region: CSVESFTQYF. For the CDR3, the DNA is TGCAGCGTTGAAAGTTTTACGCAGTATTTT.

The CDR3 spells CASSERGHEQYF. CDR3 bases: TGTGCCAGCAGTGAAAGGGGCCACGAGCAGTACTTC. This chain joins TRBV6-5 and TRBJ2-7; a possible D gene is TRBD1 (5 bases). The CDR3 consists of 12 residues. Germline CDR1 is MNHEY and CDR2 is SVGAGI. V was clipped by 5 bases and J by 5 bases, with 10 bases between them.

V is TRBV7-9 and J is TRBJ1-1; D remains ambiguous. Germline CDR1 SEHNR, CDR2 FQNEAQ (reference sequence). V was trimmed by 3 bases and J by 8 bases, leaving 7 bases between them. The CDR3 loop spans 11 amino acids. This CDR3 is CASSFDAEAFF. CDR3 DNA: TGTGCCAGCAGCTTCGACGCGGAAGCTTTCTTT. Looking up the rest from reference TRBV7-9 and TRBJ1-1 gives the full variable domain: DTGVSQNPRHKITKRGQNVTFRCDPISEHNRLYWYRQTLGQGPEFLTYFQNEAQLEKSRLLSDRFSAERPKGSFSTLEIQRTEQGDSAMYLCASSFDAEAFFGQGTRLTVV.

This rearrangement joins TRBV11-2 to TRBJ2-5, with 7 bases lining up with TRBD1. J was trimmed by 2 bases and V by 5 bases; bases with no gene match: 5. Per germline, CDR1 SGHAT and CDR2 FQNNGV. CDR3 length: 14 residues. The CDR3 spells CASSIRDRQETQYF. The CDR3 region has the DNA TGTGCCAGCAGCATACGGGACAGACAAGAGACCCAGTACTTC.

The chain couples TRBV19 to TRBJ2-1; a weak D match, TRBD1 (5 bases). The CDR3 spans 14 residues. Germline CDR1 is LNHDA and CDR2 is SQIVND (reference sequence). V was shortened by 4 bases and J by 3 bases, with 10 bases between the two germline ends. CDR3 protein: CASSKAQGYNEQFF. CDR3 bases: TGTGCCAGTAGTAAGGCGCAGGGCTACAATGAGCAGTTCTTC.

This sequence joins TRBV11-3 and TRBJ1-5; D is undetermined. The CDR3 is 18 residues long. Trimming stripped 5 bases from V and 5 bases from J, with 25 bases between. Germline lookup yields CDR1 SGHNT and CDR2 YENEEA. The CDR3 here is CASSLGEAYSLRDQPQHF. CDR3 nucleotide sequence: TGTGCCAGCAGCCTAGGAGAAGCGTACAGTCTGCGGGATCAGCCCCAGCATTTT.

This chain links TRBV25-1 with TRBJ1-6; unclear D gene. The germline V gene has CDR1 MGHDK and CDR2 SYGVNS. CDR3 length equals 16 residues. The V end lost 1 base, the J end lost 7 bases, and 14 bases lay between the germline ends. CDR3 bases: TGTGCCAGCAGTGAATGGACGGCGACTAAGAATTCACCCCTCCACTTT. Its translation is CASSEWTATKNSPLHF. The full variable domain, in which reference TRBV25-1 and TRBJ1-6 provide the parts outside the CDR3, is EADIYQTPRYLVIGTGKKITLECSQTMGHDKMYWYQQDPGMELHLIHYSYGVNSTEKGDLSSESTVSRIRTEHFPLTLESARPSHTSQYLCASSEWTATKNSPLHFGNGTRLTVT.